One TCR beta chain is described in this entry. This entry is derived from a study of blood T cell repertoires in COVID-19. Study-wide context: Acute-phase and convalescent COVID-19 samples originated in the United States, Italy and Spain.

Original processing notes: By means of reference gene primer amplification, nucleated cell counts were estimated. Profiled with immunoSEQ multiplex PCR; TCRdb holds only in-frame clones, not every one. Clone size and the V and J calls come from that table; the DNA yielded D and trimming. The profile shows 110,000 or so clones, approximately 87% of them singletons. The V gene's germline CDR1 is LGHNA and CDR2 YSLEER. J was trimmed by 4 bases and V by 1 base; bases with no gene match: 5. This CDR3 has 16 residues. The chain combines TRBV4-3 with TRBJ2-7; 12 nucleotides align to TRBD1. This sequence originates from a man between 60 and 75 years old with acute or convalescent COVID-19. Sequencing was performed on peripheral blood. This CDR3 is CASSQGGQGASYEQYF. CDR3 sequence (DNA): TGCGCCAGCAGCCAAGGGGGACAGGGGGCTAGTTACGAGCAGTACTTC.